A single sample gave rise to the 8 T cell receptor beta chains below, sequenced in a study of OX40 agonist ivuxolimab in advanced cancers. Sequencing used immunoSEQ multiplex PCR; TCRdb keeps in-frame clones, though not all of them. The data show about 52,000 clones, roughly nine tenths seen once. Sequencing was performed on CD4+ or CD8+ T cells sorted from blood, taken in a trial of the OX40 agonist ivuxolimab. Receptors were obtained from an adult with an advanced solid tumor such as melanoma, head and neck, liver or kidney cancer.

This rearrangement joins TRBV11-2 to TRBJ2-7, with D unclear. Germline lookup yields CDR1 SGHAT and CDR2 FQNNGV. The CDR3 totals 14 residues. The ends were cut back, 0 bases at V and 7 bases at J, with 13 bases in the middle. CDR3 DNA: TGTGCCAGCAGCTTAGATCGTACGGAACTGGAGCAGTACTTC. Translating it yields CASSLDRTELEQYF.

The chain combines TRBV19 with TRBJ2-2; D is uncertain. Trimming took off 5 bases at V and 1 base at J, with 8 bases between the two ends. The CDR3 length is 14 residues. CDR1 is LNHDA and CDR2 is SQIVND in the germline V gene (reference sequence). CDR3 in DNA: TGTGCCAGTAGTGTGACGAAGAACACCGGGGAGCTGTTTTTT. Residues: CASSVTKNTGELFF.

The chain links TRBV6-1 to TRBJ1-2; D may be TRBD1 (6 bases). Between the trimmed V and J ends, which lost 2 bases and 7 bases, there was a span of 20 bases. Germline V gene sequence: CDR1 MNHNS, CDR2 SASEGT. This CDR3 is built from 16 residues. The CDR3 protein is CASSEYDTGGFGGYTF. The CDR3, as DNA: TGTGCCAGCAGTGAATACGATACCGGGGGCTTCGGTGGCTACACCTTC.

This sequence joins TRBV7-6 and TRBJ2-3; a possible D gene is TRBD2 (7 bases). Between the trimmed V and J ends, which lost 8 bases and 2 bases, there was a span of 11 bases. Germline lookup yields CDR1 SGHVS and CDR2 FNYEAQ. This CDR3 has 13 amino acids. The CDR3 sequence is CASRRGPTDTQYF. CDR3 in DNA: TGTGCCAGCCGGCGGGGGCCCACAGATACGCAGTATTTT.

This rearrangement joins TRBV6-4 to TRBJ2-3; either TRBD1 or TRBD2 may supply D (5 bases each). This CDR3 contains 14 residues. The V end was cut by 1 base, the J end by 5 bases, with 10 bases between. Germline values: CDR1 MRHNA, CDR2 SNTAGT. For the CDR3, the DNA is TGTGCCAGCAGTGACTATTCGGGGCTAGATACGCAGTATTTT. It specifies CASSDYSGLDTQYF.

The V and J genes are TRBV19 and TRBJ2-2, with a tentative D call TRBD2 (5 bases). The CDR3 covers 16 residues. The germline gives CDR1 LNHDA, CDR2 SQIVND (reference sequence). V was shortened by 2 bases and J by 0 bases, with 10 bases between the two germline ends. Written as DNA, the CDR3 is TGTGCCAGTAGTATATCATACGGGGCGAACACCGGGGAGCTGTTTTTT. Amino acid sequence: CASSISYGANTGELFF.

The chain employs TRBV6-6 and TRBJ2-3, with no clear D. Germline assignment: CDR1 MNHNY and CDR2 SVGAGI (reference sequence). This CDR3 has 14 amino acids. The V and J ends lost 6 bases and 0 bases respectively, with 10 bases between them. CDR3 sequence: CASSPRVSTDTQYF. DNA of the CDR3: TGTGCCAGCAGCCCCAGAGTTAGCACAGATACGCAGTATTTT.

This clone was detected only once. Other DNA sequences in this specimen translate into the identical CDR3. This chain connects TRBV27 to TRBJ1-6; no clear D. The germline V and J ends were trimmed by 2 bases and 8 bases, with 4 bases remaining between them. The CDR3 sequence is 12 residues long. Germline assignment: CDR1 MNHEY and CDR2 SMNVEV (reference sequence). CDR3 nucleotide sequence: TGTGCCAGCAGTTTAGGGTATTCACCCCTCCACTTT. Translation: CASSLGYSPLHF.